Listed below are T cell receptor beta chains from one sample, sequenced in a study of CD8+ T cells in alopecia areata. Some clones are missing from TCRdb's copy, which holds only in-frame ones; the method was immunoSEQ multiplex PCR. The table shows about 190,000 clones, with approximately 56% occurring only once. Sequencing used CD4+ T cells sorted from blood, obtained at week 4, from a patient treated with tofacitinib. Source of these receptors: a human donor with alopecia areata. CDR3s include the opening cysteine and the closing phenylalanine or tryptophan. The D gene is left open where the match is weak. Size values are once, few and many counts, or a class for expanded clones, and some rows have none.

CDR3: CASSTRQGAGETQYF
DNA: TGTGCCAGCAGCACCCGACAGGGGGCAGGGGAGACCCAGTACTTC
D: TRBD1
size: NA
J: TRBJ2-5
V: TRBV5-4

CDR3: CASSRAVPGELFF
DNA: TGTGCCAGCTCACGGGCTGTTCCCGGGGAGCTGTTTTTT
D: NA
size: NA
J: TRBJ2-2
V: TRBV18

CDR3: CASSPRGAGDTQYF
DNA: TGTGCCAGCTCACCACGGGGGGCCGGAGATACGCAGTATTTT
D: NA
size: NA
J: TRBJ2-3
V: TRBV18

CDR3: CASSLTAQANVKTQYF
DNA: TGCGCCAGCAGCTTGACGGCCCAGGCCAATGTTAAGACCCAGTACTTC
D: NA
size: NA
J: TRBJ2-5
V: TRBV5-1

CDR3: CASKEAGEYEQYF
DNA: TGTGCCAGCAAGGAGGCGGGAGAATACGAGCAGTACTTC
D: TRBD2
size: NA
J: TRBJ2-7
V: TRBV27

CDR3: CASSLGLAGVDEQFF
DNA: TGTGCCAGCAGCTTAGGTCTAGCGGGAGTGGATGAGCAGTTCTTC
D: TRBD2
size: NA
J: TRBJ2-1
V: TRBV7-2

CDR3: CAVGGEGDIQYF
DNA: TGTGCCGTTGGCGGGGAGGGCGACATTCAGTACTTC
D: TRBD2
size: few
J: TRBJ2-4
V: TRBV7-3

CDR3: CASSSGTEETQYF
DNA: TGTGCCAGCAGCTCGGGCACCGAAGAGACCCAGTACTTC
D: NA
size: NA
J: TRBJ2-5
V: TRBV5-4

CDR3: CSVRQAMGKNIQYF
DNA: TGCAGCGTTCGACAGGCCATGGGCAAAAACATTCAGTACTTC
D: NA
size: NA
J: TRBJ2-4
V: TRBV29-1

CDR3: CASSTTGFSEQYF
DNA: TGTGCCAGCAGCACAACAGGGTTCTCCGAGCAGTACTTC
D: NA
size: NA
J: TRBJ2-7
V: TRBV2

CDR3: CASSSGQGRELPLHF
DNA: TGTGCCAGCAGTTCCGGACAGGGCAGAGAGCTACCCCTCCACTTT
D: TRBD1
size: NA
J: TRBJ1-6
V: TRBV6-5

CDR3: CATSRDNSYEQYF
DNA: TGTGCCACCAGCAGGGACAACTCCTACGAGCAGTACTTC
D: NA
size: NA
J: TRBJ2-7
V: TRBV15

CDR3: CAISGRSGTASSYEQYF
DNA: TGTGCCATCAGTGGTAGATCCGGGACCGCTAGCTCCTACGAGCAGTACTTC
D: NA
size: NA
J: TRBJ2-7
V: TRBV10-3

CDR3: CARSQDGGANVLTF
DNA: TGTGCCAGGTCACAGGATGGTGGGGCCAACGTCCTGACTTTC
D: NA
size: few
J: TRBJ2-6
V: TRBV2

CDR3: CSTRDGNTEAFF
DNA: TGCAGCACCCGGGACGGAAACACTGAAGCTTTCTTT
D: NA
size: NA
J: TRBJ1-1
V: TRBV29-1

CDR3: CACKTSATNTGELFF
DNA: TGTGCCTGTAAAACTAGCGCCACGAACACCGGGGAGCTGTTTTTT
D: TRBD2
size: NA
J: TRBJ2-2
V: TRBV30

CDR3: CASSQPRKRTSGRGNEQFF
DNA: TGCGCCAGCAGTCAACCTCGGAAAAGGACTAGCGGCAGGGGAAATGAGCAGTTCTTC
D: TRBD2
size: few
J: TRBJ2-1
V: TRBV23-1

CDR3: CASSRSTGNDRGYTF
DNA: TGTGCCAGCAGCCGTTCGACAGGGAATGATCGAGGCTACACCTTC
D: TRBD1
size: NA
J: TRBJ1-2
V: TRBV4-2

CDR3: CASSLVLAGIYNEQFF
DNA: TGTGCCAGCAGCTTAGTACTAGCGGGAATCTACAATGAGCAGTTCTTC
D: TRBD2
size: NA
J: TRBJ2-1
V: TRBV7-2

CDR3: CASLSLGGTEAFF
DNA: TGTGCCAGCCTCTCCCTCGGGGGAACTGAAGCTTTCTTT
D: NA
size: NA
J: TRBJ1-1
V: TRBV25-1

CDR3: CAWSHGPTKELKLFF
DNA: TGTGCCTGGAGTCATGGACCGACCAAGGAGTTAAAACTGTTTTTT
D: NA
size: NA
J: TRBJ1-4
V: TRBV30

CDR3: CASRTATITGYTF
DNA: TGTGCCAGCCGGACGGCTACTATTACCGGCTACACCTTC
D: NA
size: NA
J: TRBJ1-2
V: TRBV27

CDR3: CASSQEPGLAFKAIDTQYF
DNA: TGTGCCAGCAGCCAAGAGCCGGGACTAGCGTTTAAGGCCATAGATACGCAGTATTTT
D: TRBD2
size: NA
J: TRBJ2-3
V: TRBV4-2

CDR3: CASSRQGAYEQYF
DNA: TGCGCCAGCAGTCGGCAGGGGGCCTACGAGCAGTACTTC
D: TRBD1
size: few
J: TRBJ2-7
V: TRBV23-1

CDR3: CASSLTGYTGELFF
DNA: TGTGCCAGTAGTCTGACAGGGTACACCGGGGAGCTGTTTTTT
D: TRBD1
size: few
J: TRBJ2-2
V: TRBV19

CDR3: CASSLEGEAFF
DNA: TGTGCCAGCAGCTTGGAGGGAGAAGCTTTCTTT
D: NA
size: few
J: TRBJ1-1
V: TRBV5-6

CDR3: CASSLTGAGGSTYEQYF
DNA: TGCGCCAGCAGCTTGACAGGAGCGGGAGGCTCTACCTACGAGCAGTACTTC
D: TRBD2
size: NA
J: TRBJ2-7
V: TRBV5-1

CDR3: CSGDRERGAQYF
DNA: TGCAGCGGGGACAGGGAACGGGGGGCCCAGTACTTC
D: TRBD1
size: NA
J: TRBJ2-5
V: TRBV29-1